This TCR beta chain was found in a study of T cell responses to AZD1222 COVID-19 vaccine. Assay used: immunoSEQ multiplex PCR; TCRdb lists only in-frame clones, some missing. This repertoire shows about 60,000 clones, about 88% found once; its top ten account for 6.9%. The length of the CDR3 is 14 residues. V shed 2 bases and J shed 2 bases, with 10 bases lying between them. Germline CDR1 and CDR2: SGHKS and YYEKEE (reference sequence). The input for sequencing was peripheral blood, taken 28 days after the second AZD1222 dose. The TCR was taken from an adult who received the AZD1222 COVID-19 vaccine. The rearrangement uses TRBV5-5 and TRBJ2-5, with D perhaps given as TRBD1 or TRBD2 (6 bases each). The CDR3 reads CASSLGGHQETQYF. CDR3 nucleotide sequence: TGTGCCAGCAGCTTAGGGGGGCATCAAGAGACCCAGTACTTC.